These 7 T cell receptor beta chains share one sample of origin, sequenced in a study of vaccination effects on CD4 cells after COVID-19. Sequencing was performed with immunoSEQ multiplex PCR; in TCRdb, only in-frame clones are kept and a portion is missing. The data contain around 53,000 clones, 65% to 80% of them singletons. Before any sequencing was done, the ViraFEST assay used viral peptide pools to expand antigen-specific CD4+ T cells. After around ten days in culture, the CD4+ T cells were isolated. Sometime from March through December 2020, the person acquired a SARS-CoV-2 infection that PCR confirmed. No antigens are known for them. The sequenced sample was CD4+ T cells from PBMCs cultured with HIV peptides, obtained before COVID-19 vaccination. Specified subset: HIV-1 Nef peptide pool negative control/reference culture. Receptors originate from a human donor who had a prior SARS-CoV-2 infection.

The CDR3 here is CASSGTGEKLFF. The CDR3 nucleotides are TGTGCCAGCAGCGGAACGGGTGAAAAACTGTTTTTT. The J gene is TRBJ1-4, the V gene TRBV7-2; unclear D gene. This CDR3 has 12 residues. Germline V lookup: CDR1 SGHTA, CDR2 FQGNSA. V dropped 5 bases and J dropped 7 bases, with 8 bases sitting between them.

This rearrangement joins TRBV5-1 to TRBJ2-3, with a possible D match to TRBD2 (6 bases). Germline CDR1 reads SGHRS; CDR2 reads YFSETQ. The CDR3 totals 15 residues. V lost 7 bases and J 6 bases, leaving 21 bases between the germline ends. The CDR3 spells CASRPALAAGDTQYF. As DNA, the CDR3 is TGCGCCAGCCGCCCCGCCCTGGCGGCGGGGGATACGCAGTATTTT. Variable domain in full (rest from reference TRBV5-1 and TRBJ2-3): KAGVTQTPRYLIKTRGQQVTLSCSPISGHRSVSWYQQTPGQGLQFLFEYFSETQRNKGNFPGRFSGRQFSNSRSEMNVSTLELGDSALYLCASRPALAAGDTQYFGPGTRLTVL.

The chain carries TRBV5-1 and TRBJ1-1, with 8 positions matching TRBD1. The CDR3 is 15 residues long. CDR1 and CDR2 (germline): SGHRS, YFSETQ. The trim removed 0 bases at V and 5 bases at J, leaving 6 bases unmatched. The CDR3 here is CASSLDLDRDTEAFF. CDR3 bases: TGCGCCAGCAGCTTGGATCTGGACAGGGATACTGAAGCTTTCTTT.

CDR3 in amino acids: CASSLGELGYTF. CDR3 nucleotide sequence: TGTGCCAGCAGCTTGGGGGAATTGGGCTACACCTTC. The J gene is TRBJ1-2, the V gene TRBV5-6, with no clear D. Trimming took off 0 bases at V and 8 bases at J, with 8 bases between the two ends. Germline values: CDR1 SGHDT, CDR2 YYEEEE. This CDR3 is built from 12 residues.

A single count supports this clone. The CDR3 spells CASHRGESGNTIYF. CDR3 nucleotides: TGTGCCAGCCACCGGGGGGAATCAGGAAACACCATATATTTT. V and J are TRBV6-5 and TRBJ1-3, with a possible D match to TRBD1 (5 bases). V was pared by 8 bases and J by 4 bases, with 15 bases between. From germline, CDR1 is MNHEY and CDR2 SVGAGI. This CDR3 contains 14 residues.

This chain connects TRBV27 to TRBJ2-5; 10 positions agree with TRBD2. Germline-derived CDR1 and CDR2 are MNHEY and SMNVEV (reference sequence). The CDR3 is 16 amino acids. J was trimmed by 5 bases and V by 3 bases; bases with no gene match: 9. This CDR3 is CASSFRLAGEQETQYF. The CDR3 region has the DNA TGTGCCAGCAGTTTCCGGCTAGCGGGAGAACAGGAGACCCAGTACTTC.

This chain uses TRBV12-5 with TRBJ2-7; TRBD2 might be the D (5 bases). The germline gives CDR1 LGHNT, CDR2 FRNRAP. There are 16 residues in the CDR3. The V end lost 4 bases, the J end lost 1 base, and 17 bases lay between the germline ends. CDR3 amino acids: CASGWVSGRVSYEQYF. As DNA, the CDR3 is TGTGCTAGTGGTTGGGTGTCCGGGCGGGTTTCCTACGAGCAGTACTTC.